What follows are 30 T cell receptor beta chains derived from one specimen sequenced in a study of blood T cell repertoires in COVID-19. The protocol was immunoSEQ multiplex PCR, while the TCRdb copy is restricted to in-frame clones and leaves out a portion. The sample has hundreds of thousands of clones, roughly 89% seen once. Sample: peripheral blood. These receptors all come from a woman between 25 and 40 years old with active or convalescent COVID-19.

This rearrangement joins TRBV2 to TRBJ2-3; TRBD2 matches at 8 bases. The V segment lost 3 bases and the J segment 0 bases; nucleotides outside the gene matches: 5. Germline lookup yields CDR1 SNHLY and CDR2 FYNNEI. This CDR3 comprises 16 residues. The CDR3: CASSDSSGVSTDTQYF. The CDR3 bases are TGTGCCAGCAGTGATAGTAGCGGGGTTAGCACAGATACGCAGTATTTT.

The rearrangement links TRBV4-1 to TRBJ1-1, with 7 positions matching TRBD1. The CDR3 length is 15 residues. Trimming cost V 3 bases and J 6 bases; bases outside gene matches: 10. Germline V gene lookup returns CDR1 MGHRA and CDR2 YSYEKL. DNA for the CDR3: TGCGCCAGCAGCCACCGGACAGGAGACGGGTCTGAAGCTTTCTTT. Translated: CASSHRTGDGSEAFF.

The sample holds a few counts of this clone. V usage is TRBV4-1 and J usage is TRBJ2-7; perhaps TRBD2 as D (6 bases). The V end lost 4 bases, the J end lost 2 bases, and 12 bases lay between the germline ends. Germline V gene data show CDR1 as MGHRA and CDR2 as YSYEKL. There are 14 residues in the CDR3. As DNA, the CDR3 is TGCGCCAGCAGCCCGGAGGGGATTACCTACGAGCAGTACTTC. This codes for CASSPEGITYEQYF.

The V and J genes are TRBV27 and TRBJ2-7; TRBD2 agrees at 9 bases. CDR3 size: 19 residues. In germline, CDR1 is MNHEY, CDR2 SMNVEV (reference sequence). The V and J ends lost 8 bases and 3 bases, in that order; junction bases with no gene match: 23. The CDR3 bases are TGTGCCAGCTCCCACGCAATACGACTAGCGGATATCCAAAACTACGAGCAGTACTTC. Translating gives CASSHAIRLADIQNYEQYF.

The chain couples TRBV19 to TRBJ1-2; D call uncertain. Trimming left V 6 bases short and J 2 bases short, with 19 bases between. Germline V CDR1 and CDR2: LNHDA, SQIVND (reference sequence). CDR3 length: 16 amino acids. The DNA of the CDR3 is TGTGCCAGTAGAAACTCTCCAGGAATCGTCAACTATGGCTACACCTTC. Protein product: CASRNSPGIVNYGYTF.

The rearrangement uses TRBV6-5 and TRBJ2-2; TRBD2 aligns across 11 bases. Trimming removed 0 bases from V and 6 bases from J; junction bases left unmatched: 0. Germline assignment: CDR1 MNHEY and CDR2 SVGAGI. The CDR3 has 15 amino acids. The CDR3 sequence is CASSYSTSGAGELFF. DNA of the CDR3: TGTGCCAGCAGTTACTCGACTAGCGGGGCCGGGGAGCTGTTTTTT.

The chain carries TRBV5-1 and TRBJ2-3, with TRBD2 matching 12 bases. The CDR3 has 17 residues. Per the germline V gene, CDR1 is SGHRS and CDR2 is YFSETQ. The J segment lost 3 bases and the V segment lost 4 bases, leaving 9 bases of the junction unmatched. DNA of the CDR3: TGCGCCAGCAGCCTGGTACTAGCGGGAGGAGGGACAGATACGCAGTATTTT. It encodes CASSLVLAGGGTDTQYF. Using reference TRBV5-1 and TRBJ2-3 for the parts outside the CDR3, the full variable domain is KAGVTQTPRYLIKTRGQQVTLSCSPISGHRSVSWYQQTPGQGLQFLFEYFSETQRNKGNFPGRFSGRQFSNSRSEMNVSTLELGDSALYLCASSLVLAGGGTDTQYFGPGTRLTVL.

This chain links TRBV6-2 or TRBV6-3 with TRBJ1-5; D is uncertain. V gave up 0 bases and J gave up 0 bases, with 9 bases separating them. The germline CDR1 and CDR2 sequences are MNHEY and SVGEGT. The CDR3 is 16 amino acids. CDR3 region: CASSYSLAYSNQPQHF. CDR3 coding DNA: TGTGCCAGCAGTTACTCGTTGGCTTATAGCAATCAGCCCCAGCATTTT.

The chain carries TRBV2 and TRBJ2-5, with TRBD2 matching 7 bases. Germline V gene lookup returns CDR1 SNHLY and CDR2 FYNNEI. The ends lost 2 bases at V and 5 bases at J; junction bases unmatched: 8. The CDR3 covers 15 residues. The CDR3 DNA reads TGTGCCAGCAGTGAATCCGGACTAGTCGGGGAGACCCAGTACTTC. It encodes CASSESGLVGETQYF.

In this sample, this clone turned up once. The chain carries TRBV4-1 and TRBJ2-5, with 10 bases identical to TRBD2. CDR1 and CDR2 (germline): MGHRA, YSYEKL. Trimming removed 4 bases from V and 5 bases from J; junction bases left unmatched: 7. The CDR3 runs 15 residues. CDR3 sequence (DNA): TGCGCCAGCAGCCCGGGACTAGCGCTTCGGGAGACCCAGTACTTC. Encoded protein: CASSPGLALRETQYF.

To note about this clone: The sample holds other DNA sequences that translate to the same CDR3. CDR3 in DNA: TGCGCCAGCAGCCAAGCCGGGACAGGGGGAACTGAAGCTTTCTTT. Amino acids: CASSQAGTGGTEAFF. V is TRBV4-1 and J is TRBJ1-1; 11 nucleotides line up with TRBD1. The CDR3 spans 15 residues. Germline V gene sequence: CDR1 MGHRA, CDR2 YSYEKL. The V segment lost 1 base and the J segment 5 bases; nucleotides outside the gene matches: 3.

This chain connects TRBV5-1 to TRBJ1-2; possibly TRBD1 for D (6 bases). V lost 6 bases, J lost 0 bases, and 24 bases lay in between. The length of the CDR3 is 18 residues. The germline gives CDR1 SGHRS, CDR2 YFSETQ. In nucleotides, the CDR3 is TGCGCCAGCACCACAGCCCCTTACTCCGGGACATCTAACTATGGCTACACCTTC. Its translation: CASTTAPYSGTSNYGYTF.

In this sample, this clone turned up once. This chain uses TRBV19 with TRBJ1-5; the match to TRBD1 covers 7 bases. V shed 5 bases, J shed 1 base, and the junction held 11 bases outside the gene matches. The CDR3 is made up of 17 amino acids. Germline V gene data show CDR1 as LNHDA and CDR2 as SQIVND (reference sequence). The CDR3 DNA reads TGTGCCAGTAGTCCCGGGACAGCCAGTTCGAGCAATCAGCCCCAGCATTTT. Amino acid sequence: CASSPGTASSSNQPQHF.

The gene calls are TRBV4-1 and TRBJ1-4, with a weak D call TRBD1 (6 bases). The CDR3 runs to 14 residues. With 5 bases removed from V and 8 bases from J, the gap between germline ends came to 15 bases. CDR1 and CDR2 from the germline V gene are MGHRA and YSYEKL. In DNA form, the CDR3 reads TGCGCCAGCAGCTTTACAGGGCTCCACGAAAAACTGTTTTTT. This sequence encodes CASSFTGLHEKLFF.

The chain links TRBV19 to TRBJ1-5; perhaps TRBD1 as D (6 bases). The CDR3 covers 15 residues. V gave up 1 base and J gave up 3 bases, with 10 bases separating them. Per germline, CDR1 LNHDA and CDR2 SQIVND (reference sequence). The DNA for the CDR3 is TGTGCCAGTAGTATAGTGGGACAAATCAATCAGCCCCAGCATTTT. It yields the protein CASSIVGQINQPQHF.

The chain has TRBV6-1 and TRBJ2-1; D is ambiguous. V was trimmed by 4 bases and J by 2 bases, leaving 18 bases between them. Germline CDR1 reads MNHNS; CDR2 reads SASEGT. The CDR3 is 17 amino acids. In DNA, the CDR3 is TGTGCCAGCAGTGCTGTGCGTCCATCGAGCCCCTACAATGAGCAGTTCTTC. Translation: CASSAVRPSSPYNEQFF.

The chain's CDR3 is CASSPSPTGLANYNEQFF. The CDR3 DNA sequence: TGTGCCAGCAGCCCCTCCCCCACGGGACTAGCGAACTACAATGAGCAGTTCTTC. This sequence joins TRBV7-6 and TRBJ2-1; 10 nucleotides agree with TRBD2. With 5 bases clipped from V and 3 bases from J, the junction kept 13 bases outside the gene matches. The CDR3 sequence is 18 residues long. Germline V gene sequence: CDR1 SGHVS, CDR2 FNYEAQ.

The CDR3 is CASSLSSTGYQETQYF. The CDR3 DNA reads as TGTGCCAGCAGTTTATCCTCGACAGGGTACCAAGAGACCCAGTACTTC. The chain uses TRBV27 and TRBJ2-5, with 7 nucleotides matching TRBD1. Germline-derived CDR1 and CDR2 are MNHEY and SMNVEV (reference sequence). The junction had 4 bases not matched to a gene; V was cut back by 0 bases and J by 0 bases. This CDR3 region has 16 residues.

The genes are TRBV19 and TRBJ1-3, with 10 bases aligning to TRBD1. The ends lost 6 bases at V and 2 bases at J; junction bases unmatched: 16. The CDR3 consists of 19 residues. Germline V CDR1 and CDR2: LNHDA, SQIVND (reference sequence). The CDR3 DNA follows: TGTGCCAGTAGCCCAGGATTGAGACAGGGGGCCCTCGCTGGAAACACCATATATTTT. This encodes CASSPGLRQGALAGNTIYF.

This chain connects TRBV6-1 to TRBJ1-2; D is perhaps TRBD1 (5 bases). V lost 2 bases to trimming and J lost 3 bases, with 13 bases between them. Germline values: CDR1 MNHNS, CDR2 SASEGT. The CDR3 is 15 residues long. The CDR3 loop reads CASSESGTHYYGYTF. CDR3 DNA sequence: TGTGCCAGCAGTGAAAGCGGGACTCATTACTATGGCTACACCTTC.

V usage is TRBV2 and J usage is TRBJ2-5, with 9 bases aligning to TRBD2. This CDR3 contains 17 residues. CDR1 is SNHLY, CDR2 FYNNEI, per germline. V lost 2 bases to trimming and J lost 3 bases; unmatched junction nucleotides: 10. CDR3: CASSEFWASGAEETQYF. The CDR3 nucleotides are TGTGCCAGCAGTGAATTTTGGGCTAGCGGGGCGGAAGAGACCCAGTACTTC. Full variable domain (missing parts from reference TRBV2 and TRBJ2-5): EPEVTQTPSHQVTQMGQEVILRCVPISNHLYFYWYRQILGQKVEFLVSFYNNEISEKSEIFDDQFSVERPDGSNFTLKIRSTKLEDSAMYFCASSEFWASGAEETQYFGPGTRLLVL.

This clone occurred once. The V call is TRBV19, the J call TRBJ2-1; D ambiguous. CDR1 LNHDA and CDR2 SQIVND come from the germline V gene (reference sequence). CDR3 length equals 15 residues. V was clipped by 4 bases and J by 0 bases, with 10 bases between them. CDR3 residues: CASSTSPPSYNEQFF. The DNA of the CDR3 is TGTGCCAGTAGTACCTCTCCCCCCTCCTACAATGAGCAGTTCTTC.

V usage is TRBV5-6 and J usage is TRBJ2-1; TRBD2 matches at 8 bases. Germline V gene data show CDR1 as SGHDT and CDR2 as YYEEEE. V lost 0 bases, J lost 10 bases, and 12 bases stayed unmatched. CDR3 length: 16 amino acids. The CDR3 sequence is CASSLALAGGFNEQFF. The CDR3 nucleotides are TGTGCCAGCAGCTTGGCCTTGGCGGGGGGCTTCAACGAGCAGTTCTTC.

The gene calls are TRBV4-1 and TRBJ2-1; 7 nucleotides line up with TRBD2. The junction had 3 bases not matched to a gene; V was cut back by 0 bases and J by 1 base. Germline CDR1 and CDR2: MGHRA and YSYEKL. The length of the CDR3 is 16 residues. The CDR3 loop reads CASSQDRGGSYNEQFF. In DNA form, the CDR3 reads TGCGCCAGCAGCCAAGATCGCGGGGGATCCTACAATGAGCAGTTCTTC.

This clone came up once. The chain couples TRBV2 to TRBJ1-5, with D possibly matching TRBD1 (5 bases). The CDR3 has 14 amino acids. Trimming stripped 5 bases from V and 0 bases from J, with 8 bases between. CDR1 is SNHLY, CDR2 FYNNEI, per germline. DNA for the CDR3: TGTGCCAGCAGTCGGGGGTATAGCAATCAGCCCCAGCATTTT. It is translated as CASSRGYSNQPQHF.

This clone was counted ten times or more. The V and J genes are TRBV5-1 and TRBJ2-2; TRBD2 matches 8 bases. The CDR3 is 15 residues long. Germline CDR1 and CDR2: SGHRS and YFSETQ. The V segment lost 1 base and the J segment 2 bases; nucleotides outside the gene matches: 1. This CDR3 is CASSLTSGNTGELFF. The CDR3 nucleotides read TGCGCCAGCAGCTTGACTAGCGGTAACACCGGGGAGCTGTTTTTT.

The rearrangement links TRBV19 to TRBJ2-2; the match to TRBD2 covers 7 bases. Germline loops: CDR1 LNHDA, CDR2 SQIVND (reference sequence). The CDR3 loop spans 15 amino acids. Losses at the gene ends were 5 bases for V and 6 bases for J; bases not matched to a gene: 9. CDR3 residues: CASSSRGGVAGELFF. The CDR3 region has the DNA TGTGCCAGTAGTTCCCGGGGAGGGGTGGCCGGGGAGCTGTTTTTT.

The rearrangement uses TRBV11-2 and TRBJ2-7; D gene ambiguous. From germline, CDR1 is SGHAT and CDR2 FQNNGV. There are 12 residues in the CDR3. The ends were cut back, 3 bases at V and 2 bases at J, with 5 bases in the middle. Written as DNA, the CDR3 is TGTGCCAGCAGCTTTCTCCCCTACGAGCAGTACTTC. It codes for CASSFLPYEQYF.

This clone was seen just once. This sequence joins TRBV12-3 or TRBV12-4 and TRBJ2-5; D remains ambiguous. V was trimmed by 6 bases and J by 2 bases, leaving 7 bases between them. The CDR3 spans 12 residues. Here the CDR3 reads CASRKTQETQYF. The CDR3 DNA is TGTGCCAGCAGGAAGACACAAGAGACCCAGTACTTC.

V and J are TRBV7-9 and TRBJ2-5; the D gene is possibly TRBD1 (6 bases). The CDR3 loop spans 13 amino acids. V was trimmed by 6 bases and J by 2 bases, leaving 10 bases between them. CDR1 is SEHNR, CDR2 FQNEAQ, per germline (reference sequence). CDR3 sequence reads: CASREGVQETQYF. CDR3 DNA: TGTGCCAGCAGAGAGGGGGTGCAAGAGACCCAGTACTTC.